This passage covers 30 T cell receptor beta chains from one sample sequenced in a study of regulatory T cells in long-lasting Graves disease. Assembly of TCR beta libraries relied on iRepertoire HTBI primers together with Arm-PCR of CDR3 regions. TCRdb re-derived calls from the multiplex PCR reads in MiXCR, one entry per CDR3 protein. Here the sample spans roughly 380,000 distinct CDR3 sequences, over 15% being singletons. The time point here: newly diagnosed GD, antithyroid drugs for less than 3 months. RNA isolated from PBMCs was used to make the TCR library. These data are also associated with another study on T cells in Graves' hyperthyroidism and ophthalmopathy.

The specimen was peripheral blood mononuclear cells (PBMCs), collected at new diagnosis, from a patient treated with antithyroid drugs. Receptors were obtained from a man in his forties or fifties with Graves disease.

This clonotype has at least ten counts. The CDR3 DNA reads as TGTGCCTGGAGTGTACAGGGAGGAGATACGCAGTATTTT. Its translation: CAWSVQGGDTQYF. The chain joins TRBV30 to TRBJ2-3; D may correspond to TRBD1 or TRBD2 (6 bases each). The V and J ends lost 0 bases and 5 bases respectively, with 9 bases between them. This CDR3 is 13 amino acids long. Germline V gene sequence: CDR1 GTSNPN, CDR2 SVGIG (reference sequence).

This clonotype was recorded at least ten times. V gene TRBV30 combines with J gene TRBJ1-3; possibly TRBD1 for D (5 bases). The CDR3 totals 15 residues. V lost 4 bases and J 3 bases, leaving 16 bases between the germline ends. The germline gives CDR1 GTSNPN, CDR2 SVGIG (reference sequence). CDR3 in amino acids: CAWTLGGASGNTIYF. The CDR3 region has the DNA TGTGCCTGGACCCTAGGAGGGGCCAGTGGAAACACCATATATTTT.

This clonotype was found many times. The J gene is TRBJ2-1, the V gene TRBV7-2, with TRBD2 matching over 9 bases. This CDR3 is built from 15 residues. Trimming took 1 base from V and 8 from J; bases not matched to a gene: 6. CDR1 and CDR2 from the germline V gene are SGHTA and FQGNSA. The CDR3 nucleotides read TGTGCCAGCAGCTTAGTCGGCGGGGGGGCCTATGAGCAGTTCTTC. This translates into CASSLVGGGAYEQFF.

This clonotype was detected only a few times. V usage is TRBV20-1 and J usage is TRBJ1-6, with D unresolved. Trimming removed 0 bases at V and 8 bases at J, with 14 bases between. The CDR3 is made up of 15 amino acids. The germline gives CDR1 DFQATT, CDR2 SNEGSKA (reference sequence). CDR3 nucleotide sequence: TGCAGTGCTAGAGATTGGAGGTCCCTGTATTCACCCCTCCACTTT. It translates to CSARDWRSLYSPLHF.

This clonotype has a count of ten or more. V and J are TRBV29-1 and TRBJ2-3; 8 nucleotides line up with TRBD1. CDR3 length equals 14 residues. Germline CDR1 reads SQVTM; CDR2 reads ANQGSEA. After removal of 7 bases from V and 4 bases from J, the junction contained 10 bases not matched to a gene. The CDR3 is CSALDRGTSDTQYF. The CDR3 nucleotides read TGCAGCGCTTTAGACAGGGGCACATCAGATACGCAGTATTTT.

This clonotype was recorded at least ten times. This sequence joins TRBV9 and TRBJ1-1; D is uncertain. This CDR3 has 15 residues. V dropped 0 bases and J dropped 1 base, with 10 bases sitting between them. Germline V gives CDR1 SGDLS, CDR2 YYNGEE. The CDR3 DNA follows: TGTGCCAGCAGCGTAGGCTTATTCGGGAACACTGAAGCTTTCTTT. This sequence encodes CASSVGLFGNTEAFF.

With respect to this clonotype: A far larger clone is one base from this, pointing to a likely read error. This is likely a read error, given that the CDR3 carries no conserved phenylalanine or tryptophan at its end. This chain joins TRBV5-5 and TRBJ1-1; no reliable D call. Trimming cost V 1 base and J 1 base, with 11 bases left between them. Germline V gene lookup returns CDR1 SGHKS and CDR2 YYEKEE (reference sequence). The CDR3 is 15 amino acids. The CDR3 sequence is CASSLLHIANTEAFL. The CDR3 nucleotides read TGTGCCAGCAGCTTGTTACACATAGCGAACACTGAAGCTTTCCTT.

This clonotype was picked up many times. The CDR3 is CASSLDSWGSPLHF. Written as DNA, the CDR3 is TGTGCCAGCAGCTTGGACAGTTGGGGATCACCCCTCCACTTT. V gene TRBV11-2 combines with J gene TRBJ1-6, with D perhaps TRBD1 (6 bases). V dropped 3 bases and J dropped 10 bases, with 13 bases sitting between them. The germline V gene has CDR1 SGHAT and CDR2 FQNNGV. The CDR3 has 14 amino acids.

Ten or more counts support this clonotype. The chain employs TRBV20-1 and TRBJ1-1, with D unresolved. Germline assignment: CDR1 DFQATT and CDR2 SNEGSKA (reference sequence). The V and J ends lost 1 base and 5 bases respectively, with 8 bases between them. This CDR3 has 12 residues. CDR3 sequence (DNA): TGCAGTGCTAGAGCATTTCTAACTGAAGCTTTCTTT. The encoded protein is CSARAFLTEAFF.

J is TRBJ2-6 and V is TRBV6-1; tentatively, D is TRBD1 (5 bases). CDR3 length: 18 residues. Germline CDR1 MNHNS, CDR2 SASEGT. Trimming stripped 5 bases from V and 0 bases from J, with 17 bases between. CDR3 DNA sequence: TGTGCCAGCAGTCCATTGGGGCAGTTCGGCTCTGGGGCCAACGTCCTGACTTTC. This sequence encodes CASSPLGQFGSGANVLTF.

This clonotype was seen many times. CDR3 sequence: CASSMSRQYQETQYF. Written as DNA, the CDR3 is TGTGCCAGTAGTATGTCGCGACAGTACCAAGAGACCCAGTACTTC. The chain links TRBV19 to TRBJ2-5; TRBD1 is a possible D gene (5 bases). The V end lost 3 bases, the J end lost 0 bases, and 11 bases lay between the germline ends. The CDR3 has 15 amino acids. Germline V gives CDR1 LNHDA, CDR2 SQIVND (reference sequence). Full variable domain (remainder filled in from reference TRBV19 and TRBJ2-5): DGGITQSPKYLFRKEGQNVTLSCEQNLNHDAMYWYRQDPGQGLRLIYYSQIVNDFQKGDIAEGYSVSREKKESFPLTVTSAQKNPTAFYLCASSMSRQYQETQYFGPGTRLLVL.

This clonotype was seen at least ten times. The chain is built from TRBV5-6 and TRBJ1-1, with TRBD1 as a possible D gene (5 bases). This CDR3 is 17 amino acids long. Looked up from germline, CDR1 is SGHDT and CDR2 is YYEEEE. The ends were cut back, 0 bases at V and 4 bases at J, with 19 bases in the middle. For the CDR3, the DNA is TGTGCCAGCAGCTTGGCGGCCCAGGGTTTCTTCTCCACTGAAGCTTTCTTT. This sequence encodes CASSLAAQGFFSTEAFF.

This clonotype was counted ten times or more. DNA for the CDR3: TGCGCCAGCAGCCAGGAACAGGGGAGAGGGGACAATTCACCCCTCCACTTT. Encoded protein: CASSQEQGRGDNSPLHF. This chain links TRBV4-3 with TRBJ1-6; 7 nucleotides match TRBD1. The CDR3 sequence is 17 residues long. V was clipped by 3 bases and J by 7 bases; unmatched bases: 12. In germline, CDR1 is LGHNA, CDR2 YSLEER.

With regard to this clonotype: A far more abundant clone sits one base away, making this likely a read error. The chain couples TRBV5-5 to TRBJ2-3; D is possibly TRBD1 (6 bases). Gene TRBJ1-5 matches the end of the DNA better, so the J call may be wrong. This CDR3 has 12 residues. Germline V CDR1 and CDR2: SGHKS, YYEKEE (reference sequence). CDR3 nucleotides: TGCGCCAGCAGCTGGGACACAGATACGCAGCATTTT. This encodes CASSWDTDTQHF.

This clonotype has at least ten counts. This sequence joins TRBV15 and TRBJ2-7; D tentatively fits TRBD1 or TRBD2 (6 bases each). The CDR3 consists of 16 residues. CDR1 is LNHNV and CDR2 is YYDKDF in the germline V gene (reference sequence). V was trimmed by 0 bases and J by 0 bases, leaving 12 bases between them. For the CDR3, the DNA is TGTGCCACCAGCAGAGAGAGGGGGGCATACTCCTACGAGCAGTACTTC. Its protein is CATSRERGAYSYEQYF.

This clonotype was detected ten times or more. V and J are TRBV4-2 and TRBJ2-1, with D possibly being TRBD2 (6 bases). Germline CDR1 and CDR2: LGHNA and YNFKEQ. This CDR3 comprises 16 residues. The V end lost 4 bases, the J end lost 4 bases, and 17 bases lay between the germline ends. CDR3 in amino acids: CASSRWDGGDYNEQFF. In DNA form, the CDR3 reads TGTGCCAGCAGCCGATGGGATGGCGGGGATTACAATGAGCAGTTCTTC.

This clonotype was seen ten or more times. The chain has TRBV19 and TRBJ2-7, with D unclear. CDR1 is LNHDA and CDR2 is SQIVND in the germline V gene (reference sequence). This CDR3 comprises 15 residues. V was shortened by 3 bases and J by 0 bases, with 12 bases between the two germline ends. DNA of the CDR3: TGTGCCAGTAGTATGTACTCCGGCCGCTCCTACGAGCAGTACTTC. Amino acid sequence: CASSMYSGRSYEQYF.

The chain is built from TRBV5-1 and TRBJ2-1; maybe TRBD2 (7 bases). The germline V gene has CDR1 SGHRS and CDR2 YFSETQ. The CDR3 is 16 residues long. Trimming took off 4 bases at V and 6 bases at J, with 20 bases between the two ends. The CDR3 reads CASSADGGLRGNEQFF. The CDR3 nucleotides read TGCGCCAGCAGCGCGGACGGGGGGCTCAGGGGCAATGAGCAGTTCTTC.

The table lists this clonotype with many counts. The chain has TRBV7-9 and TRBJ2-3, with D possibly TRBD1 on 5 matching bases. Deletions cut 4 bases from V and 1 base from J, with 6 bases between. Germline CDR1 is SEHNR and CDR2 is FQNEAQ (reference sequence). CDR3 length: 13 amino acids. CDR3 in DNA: TGTGCCAGCAGCTGGACACGCACAGATACGCAGTATTTT. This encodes CASSWTRTDTQYF.

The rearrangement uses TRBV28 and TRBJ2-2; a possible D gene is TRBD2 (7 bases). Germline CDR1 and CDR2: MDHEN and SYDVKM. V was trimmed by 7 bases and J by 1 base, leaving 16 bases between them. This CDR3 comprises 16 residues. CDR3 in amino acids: CASTKTGGWNTGELFF. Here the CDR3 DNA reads TGTGCCAGCACTAAAACGGGGGGCTGGAACACCGGGGAGCTGTTTTTT.

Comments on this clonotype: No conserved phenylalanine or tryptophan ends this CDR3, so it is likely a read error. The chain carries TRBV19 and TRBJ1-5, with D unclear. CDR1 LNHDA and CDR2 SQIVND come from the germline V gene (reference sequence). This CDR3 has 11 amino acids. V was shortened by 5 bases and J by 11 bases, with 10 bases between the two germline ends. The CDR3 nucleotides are TGTGCCAGTAGTTCAAGTACGGCCCAGCATTCT. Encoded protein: CASSSSTAQHS.

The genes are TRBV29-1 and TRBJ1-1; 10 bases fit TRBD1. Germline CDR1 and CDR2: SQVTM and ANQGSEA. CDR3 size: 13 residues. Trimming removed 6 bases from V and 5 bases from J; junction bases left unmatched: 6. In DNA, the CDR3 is TGCAGCGTGACTGACAGGGGGCATACTGAAGCTTTCTTT. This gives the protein CSVTDRGHTEAFF.

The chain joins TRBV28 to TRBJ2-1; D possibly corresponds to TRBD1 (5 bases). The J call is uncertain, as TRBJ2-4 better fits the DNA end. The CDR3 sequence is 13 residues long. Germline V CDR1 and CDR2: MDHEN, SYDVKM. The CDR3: CASSVDQGYIQYF. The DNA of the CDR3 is TGTGCCAGCAGTGTCGATCAGGGATACATTCAGTACTTC.

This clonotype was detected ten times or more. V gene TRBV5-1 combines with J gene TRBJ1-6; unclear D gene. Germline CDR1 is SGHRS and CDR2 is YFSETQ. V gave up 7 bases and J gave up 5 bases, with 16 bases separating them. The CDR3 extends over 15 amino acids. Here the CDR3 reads CASAQRPGNNSPLHF. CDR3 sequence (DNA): TGCGCCAGCGCTCAGCGCCCGGGGAATAATTCACCCCTCCACTTT. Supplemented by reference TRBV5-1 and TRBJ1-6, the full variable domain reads KAGVTQTPRYLIKTRGQQVTLSCSPISGHRSVSWYQQTPGQGLQFLFEYFSETQRNKGNFPGRFSGRQFSNSRSEMNVSTLELGDSALYLCASAQRPGNNSPLHFGNGTRLTVT.

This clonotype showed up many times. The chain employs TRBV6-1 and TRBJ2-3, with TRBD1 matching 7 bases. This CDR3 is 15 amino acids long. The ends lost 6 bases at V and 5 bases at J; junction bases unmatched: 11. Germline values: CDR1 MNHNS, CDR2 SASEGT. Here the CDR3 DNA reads TGTGCCAGCAGAATAACCGACAGGGACGAAGATACGCAGTATTTT. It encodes CASRITDRDEDTQYF.

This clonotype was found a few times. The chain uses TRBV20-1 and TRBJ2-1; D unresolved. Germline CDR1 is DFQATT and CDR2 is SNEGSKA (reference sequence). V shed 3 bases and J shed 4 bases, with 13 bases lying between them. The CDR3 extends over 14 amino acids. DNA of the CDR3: TGCAGTGCTAGGGGGAACTTCGGGTACAATGAGCAGTTCTTC. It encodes CSARGNFGYNEQFF.

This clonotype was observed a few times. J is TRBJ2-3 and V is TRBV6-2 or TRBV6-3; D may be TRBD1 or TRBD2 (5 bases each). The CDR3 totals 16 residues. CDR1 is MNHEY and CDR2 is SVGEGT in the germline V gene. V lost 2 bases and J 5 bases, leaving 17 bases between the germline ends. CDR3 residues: CASSYGTRPAQDTQYF. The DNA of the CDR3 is TGTGCCAGCAGTTACGGGACCCGGCCCGCACAAGATACGCAGTATTTT.

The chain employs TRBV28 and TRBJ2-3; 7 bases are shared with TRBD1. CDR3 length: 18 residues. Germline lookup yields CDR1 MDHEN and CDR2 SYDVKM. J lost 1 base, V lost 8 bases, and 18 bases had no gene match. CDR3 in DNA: TGTGCCAGCCTTCCTCCAGGGGGATCCTTGACTGGCACAGATACGCAGTATTTT. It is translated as CASLPPGGSLTGTDTQYF. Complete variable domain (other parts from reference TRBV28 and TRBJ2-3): DVKVTQSSRYLVKRTGEKVFLECVQDMDHENMFWYRQDPGLGLRLIYFSYDVKMKEKGDIPEGYSVSREKKERFSLILESASTNQTSMYLCASLPPGGSLTGTDTQYFGPGTRLTVL.

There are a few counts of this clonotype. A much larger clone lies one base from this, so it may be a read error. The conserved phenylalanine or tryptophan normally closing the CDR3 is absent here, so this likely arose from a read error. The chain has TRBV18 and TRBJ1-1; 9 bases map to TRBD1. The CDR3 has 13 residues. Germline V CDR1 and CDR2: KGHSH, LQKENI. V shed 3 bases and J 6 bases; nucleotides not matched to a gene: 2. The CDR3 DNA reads TGTGCCAGCTCACCTTGGACAGGGGCTGAAGCTTTCTCT. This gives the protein CASSPWTGAEAFS.

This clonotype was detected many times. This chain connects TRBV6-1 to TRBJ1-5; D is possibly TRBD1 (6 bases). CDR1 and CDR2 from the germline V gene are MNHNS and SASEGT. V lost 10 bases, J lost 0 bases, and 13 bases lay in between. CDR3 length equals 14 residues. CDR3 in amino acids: CATGPQGSNQPQHF. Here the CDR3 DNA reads TGTGCCACCGGACCACAGGGTAGCAATCAGCCCCAGCATTTT.